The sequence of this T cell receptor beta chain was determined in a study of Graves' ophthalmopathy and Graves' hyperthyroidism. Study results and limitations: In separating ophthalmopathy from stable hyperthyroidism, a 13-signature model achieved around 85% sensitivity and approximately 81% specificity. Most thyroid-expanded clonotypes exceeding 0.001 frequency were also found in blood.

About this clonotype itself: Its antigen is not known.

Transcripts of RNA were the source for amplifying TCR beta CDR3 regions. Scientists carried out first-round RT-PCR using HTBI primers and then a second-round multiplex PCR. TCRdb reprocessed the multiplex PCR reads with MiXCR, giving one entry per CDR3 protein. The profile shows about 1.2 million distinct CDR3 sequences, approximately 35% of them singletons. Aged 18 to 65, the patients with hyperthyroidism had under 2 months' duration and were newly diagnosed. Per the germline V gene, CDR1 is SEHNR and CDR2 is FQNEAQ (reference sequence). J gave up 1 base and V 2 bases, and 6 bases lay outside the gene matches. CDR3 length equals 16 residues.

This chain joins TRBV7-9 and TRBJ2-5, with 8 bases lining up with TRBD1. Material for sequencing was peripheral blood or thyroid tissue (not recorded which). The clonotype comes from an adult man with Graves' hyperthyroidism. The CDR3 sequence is CASSLYTGGSQETQYF. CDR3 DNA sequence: TGTGCCAGCAGCTTATATACAGGGGGTTCCCAAGAGACCCAGTACTTC.